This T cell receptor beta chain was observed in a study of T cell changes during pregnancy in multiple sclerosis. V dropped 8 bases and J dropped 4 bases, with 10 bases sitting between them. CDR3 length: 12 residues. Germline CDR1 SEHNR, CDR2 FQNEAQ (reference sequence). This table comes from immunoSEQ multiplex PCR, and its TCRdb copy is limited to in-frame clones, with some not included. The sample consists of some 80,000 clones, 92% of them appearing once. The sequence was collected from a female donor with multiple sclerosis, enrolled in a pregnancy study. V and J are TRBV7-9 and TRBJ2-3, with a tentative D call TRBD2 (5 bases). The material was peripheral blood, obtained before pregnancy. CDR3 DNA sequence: TGTGCCAGCCCGGACTCCCCAGATACGCAGTATTTT. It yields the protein CASPDSPDTQYF.